This is a list of T cell receptor beta chains from one sample in a study of blood T cell repertoires in COVID-19. The method was immunoSEQ multiplex PCR; TCRdb's version includes in-frame clones alone and lacks a portion of them. The sample carries some 460,000 clones, around 89% recorded once. Sequenced material: peripheral blood. These receptors all stem from a woman aged 25-40 years with acute or convalescent COVID-19. Each CDR3 is given with its conserved first and last residue. Each record gives: CDR3 DNA, CDR3 protein, J gene, D gene, CDR3 length, V gene, clone size. D genes are given only for firm matches. Size tells how often a clone was seen (once, few, many) or the class of an expanded clone, and some rows leave it out.

CDR3 DNA: TGTGCCAGCAGCGCCCGGGACTGGGGCACCGGGGAGCTGTTTTTT
CDR3 protein: CASSARDWGTGELFF
J gene: TRBJ2-2
D gene: .
CDR3 length: 15
V gene: TRBV7-9
clone size: .

CDR3 DNA: TGTGCCAGCAGTGCCCGGGACAGGGGGGTCAAGAACACTGAAGCTTTCTTT
CDR3 protein: CASSARDRGVKNTEAFF
J gene: TRBJ1-1
D gene: TRBD1
CDR3 length: 17
V gene: TRBV2
clone size: .

CDR3 DNA: TGCAGCGTTGACAGGGGAAGTGAGCAGTACTTC
CDR3 protein: CSVDRGSEQYF
J gene: TRBJ2-7
D gene: .
CDR3 length: 11
V gene: TRBV29-1
clone size: .

CDR3 DNA: TGTGCCACCAGCAGGAGAGTACTAGCGGGGGGTCGCTACGAGCAGTACTTC
CDR3 protein: CATSRRVLAGGRYEQYF
J gene: TRBJ2-7
D gene: TRBD2
CDR3 length: 17
V gene: TRBV15
clone size: .

CDR3 DNA: TGCGCCAGCAGCCGCACCCAGGGAACCCAGCCCCAGCATTTT
CDR3 protein: CASSRTQGTQPQHF
J gene: TRBJ1-5
D gene: .
CDR3 length: 14
V gene: TRBV4-1
clone size: .

CDR3 DNA: TGTGCCACCAGCAGCGGGAGGGCTCTCTATGGCTACACCTTC
CDR3 protein: CATSSGRALYGYTF
J gene: TRBJ1-2
D gene: .
CDR3 length: 14
V gene: TRBV15
clone size: .

CDR3 DNA: TGCGCCAGCAGCTTGGTCGACGAGCAGTACTTC
CDR3 protein: CASSLVDEQYF
J gene: TRBJ2-7
D gene: .
CDR3 length: 11
V gene: TRBV5-1
clone size: .

CDR3 DNA: TGCGCCAGCAGCCAAGGCGGGCGCTACAATGAGCAGTTCTTC
CDR3 protein: CASSQGGRYNEQFF
J gene: TRBJ2-1
D gene: .
CDR3 length: 14
V gene: TRBV4-1
clone size: .

CDR3 DNA: TGCAGTGCGTCTAAGCAATACGAGCAGTACTTC
CDR3 protein: CSASKQYEQYF
J gene: TRBJ2-7
D gene: .
CDR3 length: 11
V gene: TRBV20-1
clone size: .

CDR3 DNA: TGTGCCAGCAGCCAAATACAGAATAGTCTCTCTGGGGCCAACGTCCTGACTTTC
CDR3 protein: CASSQIQNSLSGANVLTF
J gene: TRBJ2-6
D gene: .
CDR3 length: 18
V gene: TRBV4-2
clone size: .

CDR3 DNA: TGTGCCAGCAGTGAAATCCTAAGTCGTACGGGGGATACGCAGTATTTT
CDR3 protein: CASSEILSRTGDTQYF
J gene: TRBJ2-3
D gene: .
CDR3 length: 16
V gene: TRBV6-1
clone size: once

CDR3 DNA: TGTGCCAGCAGGAAGGGACTAGCGGGGGGCGGTAGCTCTGGGGCCAACGTCCTGACTTTC
CDR3 protein: CASRKGLAGGGSSGANVLTF
J gene: TRBJ2-6
D gene: TRBD2
CDR3 length: 20
V gene: TRBV5-4
clone size: .

CDR3 DNA: TGTGCCGGGGGGTCCAGGGATAGCAATCAGCCCCAGCATTTT
CDR3 protein: CAGGSRDSNQPQHF
J gene: TRBJ1-5
D gene: .
CDR3 length: 14
V gene: TRBV28
clone size: .

CDR3 DNA: TGCGCCAGCAGATCGGGGGGCCCCTACAATGAGCAGTTCTTC
CDR3 protein: CASRSGGPYNEQFF
J gene: TRBJ2-1
D gene: .
CDR3 length: 14
V gene: TRBV5-1
clone size: .

CDR3 DNA: TGTGCCAGCAGCTTGGGACTTGGCAGAACTCTTCATGGCTACACCTTC
CDR3 protein: CASSLGLGRTLHGYTF
J gene: TRBJ1-2
D gene: .
CDR3 length: 16
V gene: TRBV5-5
clone size: few

CDR3 DNA: TGTGCCAGCAGCGCAGGGACTAGCGGGAACACAGATACGCAGTATTTT
CDR3 protein: CASSAGTSGNTDTQYF
J gene: TRBJ2-3
D gene: TRBD2
CDR3 length: 16
V gene: TRBV9
clone size: .

CDR3 DNA: TGTGCCAGCAGGTCCGGGATCCGGGAGACCCAGTACTTC
CDR3 protein: CASRSGIRETQYF
J gene: TRBJ2-5
D gene: .
CDR3 length: 13
V gene: TRBV2
clone size: .

CDR3 DNA: TGTGCCAGCAGCTACAGGGGCGCTCAGCCCCAGCATTTT
CDR3 protein: CASSYRGAQPQHF
J gene: TRBJ1-5
D gene: TRBD1
CDR3 length: 13
V gene: TRBV2
clone size: .

CDR3 DNA: TGTGCCAGCAGCCCACGTCCGGGACAGGCTTCGGGGGCCAACGTCCTGACTTTC
CDR3 protein: CASSPRPGQASGANVLTF
J gene: TRBJ2-6
D gene: TRBD1
CDR3 length: 18
V gene: TRBV13
clone size: .

CDR3 DNA: TGTGCCACCAGTGAGAGGACAGGTGGCTACACCTTC
CDR3 protein: CATSERTGGYTF
J gene: TRBJ1-2
D gene: TRBD1
CDR3 length: 12
V gene: TRBV24-1
clone size: .

CDR3 DNA: TGTGCCAGCTCACCAGACAGGGAACCACCCCTCCACTTT
CDR3 protein: CASSPDREPPLHF
J gene: TRBJ1-6
D gene: TRBD1
CDR3 length: 13
V gene: TRBV18
clone size: few

CDR3 DNA: TGTGCCAGCAGCCAGGTAGCGACCCAAGAGACCCAGTACTTC
CDR3 protein: CASSQVATQETQYF
J gene: TRBJ2-5
D gene: .
CDR3 length: 14
V gene: TRBV3-1/TRBV3-2
clone size: .

CDR3 DNA: TGCGCCAGCAGCTTGTTGGGGGACAGGAACACTGAAGCTTTCTTT
CDR3 protein: CASSLLGDRNTEAFF
J gene: TRBJ1-1
D gene: TRBD1
CDR3 length: 15
V gene: TRBV5-1
clone size: once

CDR3 DNA: TGTGCCAGCAGCCTGGACAGAGCTGAAGCTTTCTTT
CDR3 protein: CASSLDRAEAFF
J gene: TRBJ1-1
D gene: .
CDR3 length: 12
V gene: TRBV3-1/TRBV3-2
clone size: .

CDR3 DNA: TGTGCCAGCAGCTTGGTTTCAAGCGGGGGGGCGGATACGCAGTATTTT
CDR3 protein: CASSLVSSGGADTQYF
J gene: TRBJ2-3
D gene: TRBD2
CDR3 length: 16
V gene: TRBV5-6
clone size: few

CDR3 DNA: TGTGCCAGCAGCGTAGGCGCGAGCGGGGGCCACAATGAGCAGTTCTTC
CDR3 protein: CASSVGASGGHNEQFF
J gene: TRBJ2-1
D gene: TRBD2
CDR3 length: 16
V gene: TRBV9
clone size: .

CDR3 DNA: TGTGCCAGCAGTTTATCCCCCCGGACAGGGCGGGACGAGCAGTACTTC
CDR3 protein: CASSLSPRTGRDEQYF
J gene: TRBJ2-7
D gene: TRBD1
CDR3 length: 16
V gene: TRBV27
clone size: .

CDR3 DNA: TGTGCCAGCAGCAGGGACAGTCAGCCCCAGCATTTT
CDR3 protein: CASSRDSQPQHF
J gene: TRBJ1-5
D gene: TRBD1
CDR3 length: 12
V gene: TRBV7-2
clone size: .

CDR3 DNA: TGTGCCAGCAGCCCGGGGACTTCTGAAGCTTTCTTT
CDR3 protein: CASSPGTSEAFF
J gene: TRBJ1-1
D gene: .
CDR3 length: 12
V gene: TRBV5-6
clone size: .

CDR3 DNA: TGTGCCAGCAGCCACCTTGGGACAGGGGTATCCGGAAACACCATATATTTT
CDR3 protein: CASSHLGTGVSGNTIYF
J gene: TRBJ1-3
D gene: TRBD1
CDR3 length: 17
V gene: TRBV14
clone size: .

CDR3 DNA: TGTGCCAGCAGCTTCCGAAATCGAGGGCCCCTTTACGAGCAGTACTTC
CDR3 protein: CASSFRNRGPLYEQYF
J gene: TRBJ2-7
D gene: .
CDR3 length: 16
V gene: TRBV13
clone size: .

CDR3 DNA: TGTGCCAGCAGTTTAGGGCTCACAGGGGTAGTGAACACTGAAGCTTTCTTT
CDR3 protein: CASSLGLTGVVNTEAFF
J gene: TRBJ1-1
D gene: TRBD1
CDR3 length: 17
V gene: TRBV28
clone size: once

CDR3 DNA: TGTGCCAGCAGTTTGGGGACACCCTCCTACAATGAGCAGTTCTTC
CDR3 protein: CASSLGTPSYNEQFF
J gene: TRBJ2-1
D gene: .
CDR3 length: 15
V gene: TRBV28
clone size: .

CDR3 DNA: TGTGCCAGCAGCGTTTCCGGATCTAGTGCTGTCGGCTACACCTTC
CDR3 protein: CASSVSGSSAVGYTF
J gene: TRBJ1-2
D gene: .
CDR3 length: 15
V gene: TRBV9
clone size: .

CDR3 DNA: TGTGCCAGCAGCGCGGGTCCCGTAGGCACAGATACGCAGTATTTT
CDR3 protein: CASSAGPVGTDTQYF
J gene: TRBJ2-3
D gene: .
CDR3 length: 15
V gene: TRBV5-4
clone size: .

CDR3 DNA: TGTGCCAGCAGTTCGGGACAAAGCGGAAACACCATATATTTT
CDR3 protein: CASSSGQSGNTIYF
J gene: TRBJ1-3
D gene: .
CDR3 length: 14
V gene: TRBV28
clone size: .

CDR3 DNA: TGCAGCGTTGAAGATCCCGACAGGGACTACGAGCAGTACTTC
CDR3 protein: CSVEDPDRDYEQYF
J gene: TRBJ2-7
D gene: TRBD1
CDR3 length: 14
V gene: TRBV29-1
clone size: .

CDR3 DNA: TGTGCCAGTAGTATAGACAGGGGATCAACTGAAGCTTTCTTT
CDR3 protein: CASSIDRGSTEAFF
J gene: TRBJ1-1
D gene: .
CDR3 length: 14
V gene: TRBV19
clone size: .

CDR3 DNA: TGTGCCAGCAGCGGTAGCGGTGGAGATACGCAGTATTTT
CDR3 protein: CASSGSGGDTQYF
J gene: TRBJ2-3
D gene: .
CDR3 length: 13
V gene: TRBV7-3
clone size: .

CDR3 DNA: TGTGCTAGTGGCCCTGATCAGCCCCAGCATTTT
CDR3 protein: CASGPDQPQHF
J gene: TRBJ1-5
D gene: .
CDR3 length: 11
V gene: TRBV12-5
clone size: once

CDR3 DNA: TGCGCCAGCAGCTTAGGACAGTACGCGTCTGGAAACACCATATATTTT
CDR3 protein: CASSLGQYASGNTIYF
J gene: TRBJ1-3
D gene: .
CDR3 length: 16
V gene: TRBV5-1
clone size: .

CDR3 DNA: TGTGCCAGCAGCCCGACAAGAAACGGGGAATCGGCCGGGGAGCTGTTTTTT
CDR3 protein: CASSPTRNGESAGELFF
J gene: TRBJ2-2
D gene: .
CDR3 length: 17
V gene: TRBV21-1
clone size: .

CDR3 DNA: TGTGCCAGCAGTGAGGCCGGGACACCTTACAGCAATCAGCCCCAGCATTTT
CDR3 protein: CASSEAGTPYSNQPQHF
J gene: TRBJ1-5
D gene: .
CDR3 length: 17
V gene: TRBV2
clone size: .

CDR3 DNA: TGTGCCAGCAGTTACTTGGGGGCGCATCAGCCCCAGCATTTT
CDR3 protein: CASSYLGAHQPQHF
J gene: TRBJ1-5
D gene: .
CDR3 length: 14
V gene: TRBV6-2/TRBV6-3
clone size: .

CDR3 DNA: TGTGCCAGCAGCCAGGGGGACAGGGAAAATTCACCCCTCCACTTT
CDR3 protein: CASSQGDRENSPLHF
J gene: TRBJ1-6
D gene: TRBD1
CDR3 length: 15
V gene: TRBV3-1/TRBV3-2
clone size: .

CDR3 DNA: TGTGCCAGTAGTATGGCAGGGGGCGCGACTAATGAAAAACTGTTTTTT
CDR3 protein: CASSMAGGATNEKLFF
J gene: TRBJ1-4
D gene: TRBD1
CDR3 length: 16
V gene: TRBV19
clone size: .

CDR3 DNA: TGTGCCAGCAGCGTCGAGGGGGAGATTACACTCACAGATACGCAGTATTTT
CDR3 protein: CASSVEGEITLTDTQYF
J gene: TRBJ2-3
D gene: .
CDR3 length: 17
V gene: TRBV9
clone size: .

CDR3 DNA: TGTGCCATCAGTGAGTCAGGAGCTTACACCGGGGAGCTGTTTTTT
CDR3 protein: CAISESGAYTGELFF
J gene: TRBJ2-2
D gene: .
CDR3 length: 15
V gene: TRBV10-3
clone size: .

CDR3 DNA: TGTGCCAGCAGTGTTGGGGCCCAAGAGACCCAGTACTTC
CDR3 protein: CASSVGAQETQYF
J gene: TRBJ2-5
D gene: .
CDR3 length: 13
V gene: TRBV25-1
clone size: .

CDR3 DNA: TGTGCCAGCAGCTCCGGCGGGGGGACAGATACGCAGTATTTT
CDR3 protein: CASSSGGGTDTQYF
J gene: TRBJ2-3
D gene: TRBD2
CDR3 length: 14
V gene: TRBV7-9
clone size: .

CDR3 DNA: TGTGCCAGTAGTATAGAGGGAGGGTCCTACGAGCAGTACTTC
CDR3 protein: CASSIEGGSYEQYF
J gene: TRBJ2-7
D gene: TRBD2
CDR3 length: 14
V gene: TRBV19
clone size: .

CDR3 DNA: TGTGCCAGCAGCCAGTGGGAGACCCAGTACTTC
CDR3 protein: CASSQWETQYF
J gene: TRBJ2-5
D gene: .
CDR3 length: 11
V gene: TRBV6-6
clone size: .

CDR3 DNA: TGTGCCAGCAGCAAAGCTGAAAGGACAGGGTTAAGCTCTGGAAACACCATATATTTT
CDR3 protein: CASSKAERTGLSSGNTIYF
J gene: TRBJ1-3
D gene: .
CDR3 length: 19
V gene: TRBV21-1
clone size: .

CDR3 DNA: TGTGCCGGGGAGGCAGGTGACAATGAGCAGTTCTTC
CDR3 protein: CAGEAGDNEQFF
J gene: TRBJ2-1
D gene: .
CDR3 length: 12
V gene: TRBV30
clone size: .

CDR3 DNA: TGCGCCAGCAGCCAAGATCCTGTGAACACTGAAGCTTTCTTT
CDR3 protein: CASSQDPVNTEAFF
J gene: TRBJ1-1
D gene: .
CDR3 length: 14
V gene: TRBV4-1
clone size: .